This T cell receptor (beta chain) was captured by sequencing in a study of Tregs in tolerant kidney transplant recipients. General observations from the study: The small number of patients limits these findings pending further validation.

Note on this clone: Its antigen remains unidentified.

This CDR3 region has 16 residues. V lost 3 bases and J 5 bases, leaving 17 bases between the germline ends. Looked up from germline, CDR1 is SGDLS and CDR2 is YYNGEE. Only in-frame clones appear in the TCRdb table, and some are missing; sequencing was by immunoSEQ multiplex PCR. The sample yields about 18,000 clones, around 82% seen once. Thawed PBMCs were rested overnight at 37°C with approximately 200 IU/ml IL-2 before regulatory T cell sorting. The receptor was isolated from a human donor in good health. The chain couples TRBV9 to TRBJ2-2; D not resolved. The sample comprised Tregs from blood. CDR3 in DNA: TGTGCCAGCAGCGCCCGAATCGGCAGCTATACCGGGGAGCTGTTTTTT. This sequence encodes CASSARIGSYTGELFF.